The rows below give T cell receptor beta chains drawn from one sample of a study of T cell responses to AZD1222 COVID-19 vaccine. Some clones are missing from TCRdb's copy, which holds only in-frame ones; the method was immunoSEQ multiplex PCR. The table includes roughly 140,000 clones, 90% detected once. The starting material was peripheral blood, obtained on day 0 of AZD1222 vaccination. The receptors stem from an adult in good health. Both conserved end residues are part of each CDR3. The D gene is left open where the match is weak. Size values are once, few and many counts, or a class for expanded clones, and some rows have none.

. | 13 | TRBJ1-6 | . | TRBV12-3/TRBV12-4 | TGTGCCAGCATGGAAGCAGGGGATTCACCCCTCCACTTT | CASMEAGDSPLHF
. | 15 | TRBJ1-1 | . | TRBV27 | TGTGCCAGCAGTTTATCCGTTCGGCTGAACACTGAAGCTTTCTTT | CASSLSVRLNTEAFF
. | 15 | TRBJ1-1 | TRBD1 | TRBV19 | TGTGCCAGTAGTATGGGACAGGGGACGGCTGTTGAAGCTTTCTTT | CASSMGQGTAVEAFF
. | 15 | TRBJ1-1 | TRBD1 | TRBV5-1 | TGCGCCAGCAGCTTGGGGGACAGGGATAGCACTGAAGCTTTCTTT | CASSLGDRDSTEAFF
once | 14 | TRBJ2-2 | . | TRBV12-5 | TGTGCTAGTGGTGCACTACAGGGCCCCGGGGAGCTGTTTTTT | CASGALQGPGELFF
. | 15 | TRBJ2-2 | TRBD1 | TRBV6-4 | TGTGCCAGCAGTTCCGGGACAGGGGAGACCGGGGAGCTGTTTTTT | CASSSGTGETGELFF
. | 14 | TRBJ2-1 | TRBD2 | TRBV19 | TGTGCCAGTAGTATAGCGGGAGGAAACAATGAGCAGTTCTTC | CASSIAGGNNEQFF
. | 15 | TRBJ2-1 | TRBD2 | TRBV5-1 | TGCGCCAGCAGCCCTAGCGGGAACTCCTACAATGAGCAGTTCTTC | CASSPSGNSYNEQFF
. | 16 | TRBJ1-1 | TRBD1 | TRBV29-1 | TGCAGCGTTGGAGGACAGGGGGTAAAAGATGGCACTGAAGCTTTCTTT | CSVGGQGVKDGTEAFF
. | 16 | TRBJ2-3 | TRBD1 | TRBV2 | TGTGCCAGCATTGGCAGGGGGAAAAGGGGCACAGATACGCAGTATTTT | CASIGRGKRGTDTQYF
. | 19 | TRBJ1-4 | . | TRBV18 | TGTGCCAGCTCACCACAAAAGGGAGCTAAGGCAGCAACTAATGAAAAACTGTTTTTT | CASSPQKGAKAATNEKLFF
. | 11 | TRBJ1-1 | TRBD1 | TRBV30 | TGTGCCCGGCAGGGGGGAACTGAAGCTTTCTTT | CARQGGTEAFF
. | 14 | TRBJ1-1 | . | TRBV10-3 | TGTGCCATCAGTGAGGGGCGGCCCAACACTGAAGCTTTCTTT | CAISEGRPNTEAFF
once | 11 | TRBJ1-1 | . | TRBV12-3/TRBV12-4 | TGTGCCAGCAGTCCCGGCACTGAAGCTTTCTTT | CASSPGTEAFF
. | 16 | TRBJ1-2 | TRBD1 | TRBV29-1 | TGCAGCGTTGAAGATCAATGGGCAGGGGGTCGCGGTGGCTACACCTTC | CSVEDQWAGGRGGYTF
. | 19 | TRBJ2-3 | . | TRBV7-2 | TGTGCCAGCAGATCATCCTTTGGGCTCGAGCGCCCCGACACAGATACGCAGTATTTT | CASRSSFGLERPDTDTQYF
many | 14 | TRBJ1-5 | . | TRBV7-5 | TGTGCCAGAAGGGGACAGCCTTTGAATCAGCCCCAGCATTTT | CARRGQPLNQPQHF
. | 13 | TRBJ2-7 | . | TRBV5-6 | TGTGCCAGCAGCTTCGGAGACGCCTACGAGCAGTACTTC | CASSFGDAYEQYF
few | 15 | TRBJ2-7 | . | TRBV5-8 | TGTGCCAGCAGCTTGCGGGGAGCCCAAGGCTACGAGCAGTACTTC | CASSLRGAQGYEQYF
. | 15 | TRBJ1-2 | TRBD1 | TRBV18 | TGTGCCAGCTCTCGAACGACAGGGGAAGACTATGGCTACACCTTC | CASSRTTGEDYGYTF
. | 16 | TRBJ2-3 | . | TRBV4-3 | TGCGCCAGCAGCCAAGAAGGGCCCCAGGGGTTAAATACGCAGTATTTT | CASSQEGPQGLNTQYF
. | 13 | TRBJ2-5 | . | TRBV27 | TGTGCCAGCAGTGGGGAGACGGAAGAGACCCAGTACTTC | CASSGETEETQYF
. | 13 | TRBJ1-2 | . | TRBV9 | TGTGCCAGCAGCGCGGGGGTCACCTATGGCTACACCTTC | CASSAGVTYGYTF